Below are 5 T cell receptor beta chains sequenced from a single sample in a study of T cells in Graves' hyperthyroidism and ophthalmopathy. Amplification yielded TCR beta CDR3 regions, with RNA transcripts as the source. During a first-round RT-PCR of the TCR CDR3, the HTBI primer set was used. From the multiplex PCR reads, TCRdb called clonotypes with MiXCR, one entry per CDR3 protein. The sample carries 350,000 to 500,000 distinct CDR3 sequences, roughly 13% recorded once. The specimen sequenced was blood. These receptors were obtained from a woman between 18 and 29 years old with Graves' hyperthyroidism.

The chain couples TRBV7-9 to TRBJ1-2; 10 bases fit TRBD1. Germline CDR1 is SEHNR and CDR2 is FQNEAQ (reference sequence). V dropped 8 bases and J dropped 3; count of bases not matched to a gene: 3. This CDR3 region has 13 residues. CDR3 coding DNA: TGTGCCAGCGGGGACAGGGGTTACTATGGCTACACCTTC. Its translation: CASGDRGYYGYTF.

CDR3 DNA: TGTGCCAGCAGTTACAAGGGACTAGCGGGCCCCTCCTACGAGCAGTACTTC. Translated, it gives CASSYKGLAGPSYEQYF. The V gene is TRBV6-5, the J gene TRBJ2-7; 12 bases agree with TRBD2. Per germline, CDR1 MNHEY and CDR2 SVGAGI. The CDR3 extends over 17 amino acids. With 2 bases clipped from V and 0 bases from J, the junction kept 5 bases outside the gene matches.

Worth noting for this clonotype: A much larger clonotype is one base distant, so this may be a read error. The rearrangement joins TRBV18 to TRBJ2-7; D is unresolved. Looked up from germline, CDR1 is KGHSH and CDR2 is LQKENI. This CDR3 contains 11 residues. This CDR3 reads CASPPKDEQYF. The CDR3 region has the DNA TGTGCCAGCCCACCGAAGGACGAGCAGTACTTC.

This clonotype appeared many times. CDR3 amino acids: CASSESLNVANVLTF. CDR3 nucleotide sequence: TGTGCCAGCAGTGAGTCTCTCAATGTGGCCAACGTCCTGACTTTC. The rearrangement links TRBV2 to TRBJ2-6, with D uncertain. Germline V gene sequence: CDR1 SNHLY, CDR2 FYNNEI. The ends were cut back, 3 bases at V and 6 bases at J, with 12 bases in the middle. This CDR3 spans 15 amino acids.

The chain recombines TRBV7-9 with TRBJ2-1, with 7 positions matching TRBD1. The CDR3 runs 15 residues. V shed 5 bases, J shed 2 bases, and the junction held 6 bases outside the gene matches. CDR1 and CDR2 (germline): SEHNR, FQNEAQ (reference sequence). CDR3 amino acids: CASSDRDRAYNEQFF. Here the CDR3 DNA reads TGTGCCAGCAGCGACCGGGACAGAGCCTACAATGAGCAGTTCTTC.